The 23 T cell receptor beta chains presented below share a single source sample, sequenced in a study of cytomegalovirus exposure and HLA in healthy donors. Researchers ran the PCR with 60 Vbeta and 13 Jbeta primers. TCRdb's copy holds only in-frame clones and misses some; the assay was immunoSEQ multiplex PCR. The sample has approximately 130,000 clones, 75% seen once. The specimen sequenced was PBMCs. Receptors originate from a woman aged 40 to 50 in good health and CMV-seropositive.

The chain has TRBV6-1 and TRBJ2-5; 10 bases match TRBD1. Germline V CDR1 and CDR2: MNHNS, SASEGT. The CDR3 has 15 amino acids. V shed 4 bases, J shed 3 bases, and the junction held 5 bases outside the gene matches. The CDR3 spells CASSGAGTGEETQYF. CDR3 DNA sequence: TGTGCCAGCAGTGGGGCCGGGACAGGGGAAGAGACCCAGTACTTC.

V is TRBV6-5 and J is TRBJ2-1; 8 bases are a match to TRBD1. CDR1 MNHEY and CDR2 SVGAGI come from the germline V gene. The CDR3 is made up of 12 amino acids. V was pared by 5 bases and J by 8 bases, with 2 bases of the junction left unmatched. The CDR3 sequence is CASSDRGHEQFF. The CDR3 nucleotides are TGTGCCAGCAGTGACAGGGGCCATGAGCAGTTCTTC.

The V call is TRBV7-6, the J call TRBJ1-6; D gene ambiguous. Germline loops: CDR1 SGHVS, CDR2 FNYEAQ. V was clipped by 4 bases and J by 9 bases, with 16 bases between them. The CDR3 consists of 15 residues. The CDR3 protein is CASSSALGSGSPLHF. The CDR3 region has the DNA TGTGCCAGCAGCTCTGCATTGGGGAGCGGTTCACCCCTCCACTTT. The complete variable domain, with remaining parts taken from reference TRBV7-6 and TRBJ1-6, reads GAGVSQSPRYKVTKRGQDVALRCDPISGHVSLYWYRQALGQGPEFLTYFNYEAQQDKSGLPNDRFSAERPEGSISTLTIQRTEQRDSAMYRCASSSALGSGSPLHFGNGTRLTVT.

The chain is built from TRBV30 and TRBJ2-1; weak D call: TRBD1 (5 bases). Germline V gene lookup returns CDR1 GTSNPN and CDR2 SVGIG (reference sequence). Trimming shortened V by 0 bases and J by 8 bases, and 5 bases separated the two germline ends. CDR3 length: 11 residues. CDR3 coding DNA: TGTGCCTGGAGTGTACAGGATGAGCAGTTCTTC. This codes for CAWSVQDEQFF.

The sample holds a few counts of this clone. The J gene is TRBJ1-1, the V gene TRBV2, with 9 bases matching TRBD1. Germline CDR1 SNHLY, CDR2 FYNNEI. The CDR3 contains 16 residues. Trimming cost V 1 base and J 0 bases; bases outside gene matches: 3. The CDR3 DNA sequence: TGTGCCAGCAGTGAAGGGACAGGGGCCATGAACACTGAAGCTTTCTTT. Translation: CASSEGTGAMNTEAFF.

The sample holds a few counts of this clone. The chain joins TRBV5-6 to TRBJ2-7; maybe TRBD1 (5 bases). Germline CDR1 reads SGHDT; CDR2 reads YYEEEE. The CDR3 totals 14 residues. Trimming stripped 4 bases from V and 5 bases from J, with 16 bases between. The CDR3 DNA reads as TGTGCCAGCAGCCTCGGAAGGGGAAGCGACGAGCAGTACTTC. Its translation: CASSLGRGSDEQYF.

Only one count was recorded for this clone. This chain uses TRBV11-2 with TRBJ2-1; 12 bases fit TRBD2. Germline-derived CDR1 and CDR2 are SGHAT and FQNNGV. This CDR3 has 15 residues. V gave up 5 bases and J gave up 8 bases; unmatched junction bases: 7. For the CDR3, the DNA is TGTGCCAGCAGCACAAGACTAGCGGGAGAGGATGAGCAGTTCTTC. Translating gives CASSTRLAGEDEQFF.

The chain links TRBV6-4 to TRBJ1-1; 8 bases map to TRBD1. CDR1 MRHNA and CDR2 SNTAGT come from the germline V gene. With 7 bases clipped from V and 4 bases from J, the junction kept 14 bases outside the gene matches. This CDR3 region has 16 residues. CDR3: CASTGRTGPLSTEAFF. The DNA of the CDR3 is TGTGCCAGCACGGGGCGGACAGGGCCTCTGAGCACTGAAGCTTTCTTT.

The chain employs TRBV7-8 and TRBJ1-5; no firm D call. The ends were cut back, 5 bases at V and 4 bases at J, with 12 bases in the middle. CDR3 length equals 14 residues. Germline values: CDR1 SGHVS, CDR2 FQNEAQ. This chain's CDR3 is CASSRRPENQPQHF. The CDR3 DNA is TGTGCCAGCAGCCGGCGGCCCGAAAATCAGCCCCAGCATTTT.

The chain is built from TRBV9 and TRBJ2-2; D gene unclear. The V gene lost 0 bases and the J gene lost 4 bases, with 7 bases spanning the gap. Germline-derived CDR1 and CDR2 are SGDLS and YYNGEE. The CDR3 runs 14 residues. DNA for the CDR3: TGTGCCAGCAGCGTAGAGAGGCCCACCGGGGAGCTGTTTTTT. Protein product: CASSVERPTGELFF.

The rearrangement links TRBV28 to TRBJ1-1; no reliable D call. This CDR3 contains 13 residues. Germline CDR1 MDHEN, CDR2 SYDVKM. The ends were cut back, 2 bases at V and 5 bases at J, with 9 bases in the middle. The CDR3 sequence: CASSLPSWTEAFF. DNA for the CDR3: TGTGCCAGCAGTTTACCTAGTTGGACTGAAGCTTTCTTT.

V gene TRBV5-4 combines with J gene TRBJ2-7, with D maybe TRBD2 (5 bases). Germline assignment: CDR1 SGHNT and CDR2 YYREEE (reference sequence). With 5 bases removed from V and 0 bases from J, the gap between germline ends came to 12 bases. CDR3 length: 14 residues. The CDR3 loop reads CASREEVSSYEQYF. Written as DNA, the CDR3 is TGTGCCAGCAGGGAGGAGGTTAGCTCCTACGAGCAGTACTTC.

The rearrangement links TRBV11-3 to TRBJ2-1; 7 positions match TRBD2. This CDR3 has 15 amino acids. The ends lost 1 base at V and 5 bases at J; junction bases unmatched: 5. Germline assignment: CDR1 SGHNT and CDR2 YENEEA. The CDR3 region has the DNA TGTGCCAGCAGCTTAGGGGGTGGGGGGGACAATGAGCAGTTCTTC. Amino acids: CASSLGGGGDNEQFF. The entire variable domain, with the rest obtained from reference TRBV11-3 and TRBJ2-1, is as follows: EAGVVQSPRYKIIEKKQPVAFWCNPISGHNTLYWYLQNLGQGPELLIRYENEEAVDDSQLPKDRFSAERLKGVDSTLKIQPAELGDSAVYLCASSLGGGGDNEQFFGPGTRLTVL.

The rearrangement links TRBV6-5 to TRBJ1-2; TRBD1 might be the D (5 bases). Trimming left V 0 bases short and J 4 bases short, with 9 bases between. The CDR3 has 14 amino acids. CDR1 MNHEY and CDR2 SVGAGI come from the germline V gene. The CDR3 loop is CASSYSYRIYGYTF. CDR3 sequence (DNA): TGTGCCAGCAGTTACTCGTACAGGATCTATGGCTACACCTTC.

This chain uses TRBV6-5 with TRBJ1-1; D is undetermined. There are 13 residues in the CDR3. Trimming stripped 0 bases from V and 7 bases from J, with 9 bases between. The germline CDR1 and CDR2 sequences are MNHEY and SVGAGI. The CDR3 coding sequence is TGTGCCAGCAGTTACTCGATGGGGAGTGAAGCTTTCTTT. Translating gives CASSYSMGSEAFF.

The chain joins TRBV2 to TRBJ1-5, with TRBD1 as a possible D gene (5 bases). Germline loops: CDR1 SNHLY, CDR2 FYNNEI. The CDR3 is 15 residues long. Trimming removed 3 bases at V and 0 bases at J, with 9 bases between. CDR3 nucleotide sequence: TGTGCCAGCAGTGACTCGGGGGATAGCAATCAGCCCCAGCATTTT. Translation gives CASSDSGDSNQPQHF.

The genes are TRBV6-5 and TRBJ1-1; D unclear. The CDR3 has 14 residues. With 2 bases removed from V and 3 bases from J, the gap between germline ends came to 10 bases. Germline assignment: CDR1 MNHEY and CDR2 SVGAGI. The DNA of the CDR3 is TGTGCCAGCAGTTACGAGGGTGAAGACACTGAAGCTTTCTTT. Translating it yields CASSYEGEDTEAFF.

The J gene is TRBJ2-3, the V gene TRBV25-1; TRBD1 agrees at 10 bases. The germline CDR1 and CDR2 sequences are MGHDK and SYGVNS. The CDR3 loop spans 17 amino acids. V shed 4 bases and J 4 bases; nucleotides not matched to a gene: 11. DNA for the CDR3: TGTGCCAGCAGTGCTTATCGGGACAGGGGAAGTGCAGATACGCAGTATTTT. This gives the protein CASSAYRDRGSADTQYF.

This clone has a single count. V usage is TRBV7-6 and J usage is TRBJ2-2; 15 bases agree with TRBD2. The V gene end was trimmed by 4 bases and the J gene end by 10 bases; junction bases not matched to a gene: 7. This CDR3 spans 16 amino acids. Looked up from germline, CDR1 is SGHVS and CDR2 is FNYEAQ. CDR3 in amino acids: CASSWGLAGGREELFF. CDR3 coding DNA: TGTGCCAGCAGCTGGGGACTAGCGGGAGGCCGGGAGGAGCTGTTTTTT.

The chain couples TRBV7-2 to TRBJ2-3; TRBD2 agrees at 11 bases. This CDR3 region has 16 residues. Trimming took 5 bases from V and 5 from J; bases not matched to a gene: 9. Germline CDR1 is SGHTA and CDR2 is FQGNSA. The CDR3 reads CASSPTSGSLGDTQYF. The CDR3 DNA reads as TGTGCCAGCAGCCCTACTAGCGGGAGCCTTGGAGATACGCAGTATTTT.

A word on this clone: This sample includes further DNA sequences coding for the same CDR3. The rearrangement links TRBV6-4 to TRBJ1-1; 8 bases line up with TRBD1. Germline V CDR1 and CDR2: MRHNA, SNTAGT. This CDR3 spans 16 amino acids. Trimming at V came to 2 bases and at J to 4 bases, leaving 9 bases not matched to a gene. As DNA, the CDR3 is TGTGCCAGCAGTGACCCGGACAGGGCCCGAGGCACTGAAGCTTTCTTT. Residues: CASSDPDRARGTEAFF.

This chain joins TRBV19 and TRBJ1-3; TRBD1 is a possible D gene (5 bases). Between the trimmed V and J ends, which lost 2 bases and 3 bases, there was a span of 14 bases. Germline lookup yields CDR1 LNHDA and CDR2 SQIVND (reference sequence). The CDR3 totals 16 residues. The CDR3 spells CASSIMAGSDGNTIYF. DNA for the CDR3: TGTGCCAGTAGTATAATGGCAGGGTCGGATGGAAACACCATATATTTT. Based on the CDR3 plus reference TRBV19 and TRBJ1-3, the full variable domain is DGGITQSPKYLFRKEGQNVTLSCEQNLNHDAMYWYRQDPGQGLRLIYYSQIVNDFQKGDIAEGYSVSREKKESFPLTVTSAQKNPTAFYLCASSIMAGSDGNTIYFGEGSWLTVV.

The chain has TRBV12-5 and TRBJ1-1; D perhaps matches TRBD1 (5 bases). In germline, CDR1 is LGHNT, CDR2 FRNRAP. Trimming stripped 5 bases from V and 2 bases from J, with 12 bases between. This CDR3 has 14 residues. In DNA, the CDR3 is TGTGCTAGTGGTCCTTGGGGGGACAACACTGAAGCTTTCTTT. Encoded protein: CASGPWGDNTEAFF.